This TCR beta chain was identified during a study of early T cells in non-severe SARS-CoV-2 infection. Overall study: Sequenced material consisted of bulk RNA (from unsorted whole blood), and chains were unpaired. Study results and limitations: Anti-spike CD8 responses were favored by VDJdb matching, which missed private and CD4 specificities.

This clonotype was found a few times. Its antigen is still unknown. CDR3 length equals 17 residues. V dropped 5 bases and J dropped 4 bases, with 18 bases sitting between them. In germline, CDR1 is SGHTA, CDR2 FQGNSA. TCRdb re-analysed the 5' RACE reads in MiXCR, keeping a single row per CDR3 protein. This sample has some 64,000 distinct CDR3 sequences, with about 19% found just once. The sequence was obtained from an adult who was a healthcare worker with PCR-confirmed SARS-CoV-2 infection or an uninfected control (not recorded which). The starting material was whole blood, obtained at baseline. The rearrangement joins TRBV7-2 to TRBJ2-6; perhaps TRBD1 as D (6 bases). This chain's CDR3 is CASSDPQGSIGANVLTF. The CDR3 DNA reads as TGTGCCAGCAGCGACCCACAGGGATCGATAGGGGCCAACGTCCTGACTTTC.